The rows below give T cell receptor beta chains drawn from one sample of a study of OX40 agonist ivuxolimab in advanced cancers. The assay was immunoSEQ multiplex PCR, and TCRdb's table has in-frame clones only and misses some. The repertoire holds approximately 66,000 clones, with 85% as singletons. This specimen was CD4+ or CD8+ T cells sorted from blood, taken in a trial of the OX40 agonist ivuxolimab. The receptors stem from an adult with an advanced solid tumor such as melanoma, head and neck, liver or kidney cancer. CDR3s include the opening cysteine and the closing phenylalanine or tryptophan. Each record gives: D gene, clone size, J gene, V gene, CDR3 DNA, CDR3 protein. The D gene is left open where the match is weak. A clone size is listed for some rows: how often the clone was seen (once, few, many), or a class if it is expanded.

TRBD2 . TRBJ2-1 TRBV27 TGTGCCAGCAGTTCGTGGACTAGCGGGGGTTCCTACAATGAGCAGTTCTTC CASSSWTSGGSYNEQFF
TRBD2 . TRBJ2-5 TRBV6-6 TGTGCCAGCAGTTTCGGACTAGCGGGGGGGGGAGAGACCCAGTACTTC CASSFGLAGGGETQYF
TRBD2 . TRBJ2-7 TRBV30 TGTGCCTGGAGTGAGGGCGGGAGTATCCACGAGCAGTACTTC CAWSEGGSIHEQYF
TRBD1 once TRBJ2-5 TRBV5-1 TGCGCCAGCAGCTTCCGGGACAGGGGCCTTCAAGAGACCCAGTACTTC CASSFRDRGLQETQYF
. . TRBJ1-3 TRBV4-2 TGTGCCAGCAGCCGAGTCGACAGGTTCGGAAACACCATATATTTT CASSRVDRFGNTIYF
TRBD2 . TRBJ2-3 TRBV6-5 TGTGCCAGCAGTTACGGCGGGAGAAGCACAGATACGCAGTATTTT CASSYGGRSTDTQYF
TRBD2 . TRBJ2-3 TRBV4-2 TGTGCCAGCAGCCAAGAGCGGGGGGCACTCACAGATACGCAGTATTTT CASSQERGALTDTQYF
TRBD1 . TRBJ1-1 TRBV5-5 TGTGCCAGCAGCTTAAGGACAGGGGTGGCTGAAGCTTTCTTT CASSLRTGVAEAFF
. . TRBJ1-1 TRBV11-2 TGTGCCAGCAGCTTAGGCGGGGGGCACACTGAAGCTTTCTTT CASSLGGGHTEAFF
. . TRBJ1-1 TRBV29-1 TGCAGCGTTGAAGAGTTCCAGGGGAACACTGAAGCTTTCTTT CSVEEFQGNTEAFF
. . TRBJ2-7 TRBV28 TGTGCCAGCAGTCTCCAACAACCGGGATTCTACGAGCAGTACTTC CASSLQQPGFYEQYF
. . TRBJ2-1 TRBV7-3 TGTGCCAGCAGCTTAATCGGCAATGAGCAGTTCTTC CASSLIGNEQFF
. . TRBJ2-5 TRBV19 TGTGCCAGTAGTATAATCGGGGGGCGGGAGACCCAGTACTTC CASSIIGGRETQYF
. . TRBJ2-1 TRBV19 TGTGCCAGTAGTATAGATGGAACAGGTAGCTCCTACAATGAGCAGTTCTTC CASSIDGTGSSYNEQFF
. once TRBJ2-2 TRBV11-3 TGTGCCAGCAGCTTAGGGGGGGCGCTGGGCACCGGGGAGCTGTTTTTT CASSLGGALGTGELFF
. few TRBJ1-1 TRBV30 TGTGCCTGGAGACCTGCGGGGATGAACACTGAAGCTTTCTTT CAWRPAGMNTEAFF
. . TRBJ2-5 TRBV4-1 TGCGCCAGCAGCCAAGTTCTAAGAGAGACCCAGTACTTC CASSQVLRETQYF
. few TRBJ1-6 TRBV10-2 TGCGCCAGCAGCGTCTCCTCCTATAATTCACCCCTCCACTTT CASSVSSYNSPLHF
TRBD1 . TRBJ1-4 TRBV7-2 TGTGCCAGCAGCAGGGGGACAGTTAATGAAAAACTGTTTTTT CASSRGTVNEKLFF
TRBD1 . TRBJ1-1 TRBV11-2 TGTGCCAGCAGCTTAGCGGAGGGACAGGGTCCGAAGAACACTGAAGCTTTCTTT CASSLAEGQGPKNTEAFF
TRBD1 . TRBJ1-6 TRBV19 TGTGCCAGTAGTATAGGGCCAGGGGGGTCACCCCTCCACTTT CASSIGPGGSPLHF
. . TRBJ2-1 TRBV7-2 TGTGCCAGCAGCTTAGGGCGGGAACCCTACAATGAGCAGTTCTTC CASSLGREPYNEQFF
. . TRBJ1-6 TRBV18 TGTGCCAGCTCACCAGAAGCCTACGGGAATTCACCCCTCCACTTT CASSPEAYGNSPLHF
TRBD1 . TRBJ2-7 TRBV5-6 TGTGCCAGCAGCTTGCAGGGGGCCCTCTACGAGCAGTACTTC CASSLQGALYEQYF
TRBD2 . TRBJ2-1 TRBV9 TGTGCCAGCAGCGTTACGGGAGGGTGGAATGAGCAGTTCTTC CASSVTGGWNEQFF
. . TRBJ2-2 TRBV4-1 TGCGCCAGCAGCCCTGCGGCGGGCGGACCCGGGGAGCTGTTTTTT CASSPAAGGPGELFF
TRBD1 . TRBJ2-7 TRBV5-5 TGTGCCAGCAGCTCGGGGACAGGGGGCGCTTCCTACGAGCAGTACTTC CASSSGTGGASYEQYF
TRBD1 . TRBJ2-6 TRBV28 TGTGCCAGCAGTCCTCCGACAGGGTTAACTGGGGCCAACGTCCTGACTTTC CASSPPTGLTGANVLTF
. once TRBJ2-2 TRBV7-9 TGTGCCAGCACCCTTGGGTCGAGCACCGGGGAGCTGTTTTTT CASTLGSSTGELFF
TRBD1 . TRBJ1-3 TRBV7-2 TGTGCCAGCAGCGGGGACAGGGGAAACACCATATATTTT CASSGDRGNTIYF
TRBD2 few TRBJ2-7 TRBV11-2 TGTGCCAGCAGCGCGATAGCGGGGTCCTACGAGCAGTACTTC CASSAIAGSYEQYF
TRBD2 . TRBJ2-7 TRBV6-1 TGTGCCAGCAGTGACCCCTTGGCGACTAGCGGGAACTACGAGCAGTACTTC CASSDPLATSGNYEQYF
. . TRBJ2-7 TRBV5-5 TGTGCCAGCAGAACTAAGGGGGGCGACAGGGAGTACGAGCAGTACTTC CASRTKGGDREYEQYF
TRBD1 . TRBJ1-6 TRBV11-2 TGTGCCAGCAGCCCAGGGGACAGGGGTGATAATTCACCCCTCCACTTT CASSPGDRGDNSPLHF
TRBD2 . TRBJ2-6 TRBV7-2 TGTGCCAGCAGCCCCGCCGGTGGTTGGGGGGGCTCTGGGGCCAACGTCCTGACTTTC CASSPAGGWGGSGANVLTF
. . TRBJ2-2 TRBV5-1 TGCGCCAGCAGCTTGGCCGGGGGCCTCAACACCGGGGAGCTGTTTTTT CASSLAGGLNTGELFF
. . TRBJ2-6 TRBV10-3 TGTGCCATCAGTGGGGGCCCGGGACACCAGGAGGGGGCCAACGTCCTGACTTTC CAISGGPGHQEGANVLTF
TRBD1 . TRBJ1-2 TRBV4-2 TGTGCCAGCAGCCAGACAGGGGACTATGGCTACACCTTC CASSQTGDYGYTF
. . TRBJ2-2 TRBV13 TGTGCCAGCAGCTTAATGGGCACCGGGGAGCTGTTTTTT CASSLMGTGELFF
. . TRBJ1-2 TRBV7-9 TGTGCCAGCAGCTCCCCGGAGGGAGTCGGCTATGGCTACACCTTC CASSSPEGVGYGYTF
. . TRBJ2-2 TRBV29-1 TGCAGCGTTGTGCGGTACACCGGGGAGCTGTTTTTT CSVVRYTGELFF